These T cell receptor beta chains were read from a single sample in a study of blood T cell repertoires in COVID-19. The method was immunoSEQ multiplex PCR; TCRdb's version includes in-frame clones alone and lacks a portion of them. Of about 190,000 clones in the sample, around 79% were seen once. Sequenced material: peripheral blood. The receptor set was obtained from a woman aged 45-65 years with acute or convalescent COVID-19. The CDR3 runs from the conserved cysteine through the conserved F or W. Not all rows give a size; the values are once, few, many and, for expanded clones, a class.

J: TRBJ2-3
V: TRBV5-6
size: -
CDR3: CASSPGPIGDTQYF

J: TRBJ1-6
V: TRBV20-1
size: -
CDR3: CSASYDSPLHF

J: TRBJ2-6
V: TRBV10-1
size: -
CDR3: CASSESGGVGANVLTF

J: TRBJ1-1
V: TRBV6-5
size: -
CDR3: CASSYVKGARTEAFF

J: TRBJ1-2
V: TRBV10-3
size: -
CDR3: CAISDPGQGFYGYTF

J: TRBJ2-1
V: TRBV15
size: -
CDR3: CATSEVAGGWNEQFF

J: TRBJ1-1
V: TRBV28
size: -
CDR3: CASGVVDMGGTEAFF

J: TRBJ2-7
V: TRBV13
size: -
CDR3: CASSLITGAPYEQYF

J: TRBJ1-2
V: TRBV3-1/TRBV3-2
size: -
CDR3: CASSQESTGAGGYTF

J: TRBJ1-4
V: TRBV6-5
size: once
CDR3: CASSHGGAGGEKLFF

J: TRBJ1-5
V: TRBV10-2
size: -
CDR3: CASSESPGVSQPQHF

J: TRBJ1-2
V: TRBV28
size: -
CDR3: CASSPSGTGHGYTF

J: TRBJ2-1
V: TRBV7-9
size: once
CDR3: CASSLFGASDEQFF

J: TRBJ2-6
V: TRBV6-2/TRBV6-3
size: -
CDR3: CASSPSGRGSSGANVLTF

J: TRBJ2-7
V: TRBV7-2
size: -
CDR3: CASSLGVERASVEQYF

J: TRBJ1-3
V: TRBV3-1/TRBV3-2
size: -
CDR3: CASSQEFHSIYF

J: TRBJ2-4
V: TRBV19
size: -
CDR3: CASSIEGASSGSPLVAIQYF

J: TRBJ2-1
V: TRBV27
size: -
CDR3: CASSFKRTRSYNEQFF

J: TRBJ2-3
V: TRBV10-3
size: -
CDR3: CAIRRGGDTDTQYF

J: TRBJ2-7
V: TRBV9
size: -
CDR3: CASSGTTGGEQYF

J: TRBJ1-2
V: TRBV3-1/TRBV3-2
size: -
CDR3: CASSHLETSGYTF

J: TRBJ1-5
V: TRBV6-6
size: -
CDR3: CASSPRGEQPQHF

J: TRBJ2-7
V: TRBV16
size: -
CDR3: CASSQSQPGGAYEQYF

J: TRBJ2-3
V: TRBV11-3
size: -
CDR3: CASSLTGLITDTQYF

J: TRBJ2-3
V: TRBV27
size: -
CDR3: CASTPLVQREPIHTDTQYF

J: TRBJ2-1
V: TRBV5-6
size: -
CDR3: CASSSRGIEQFF

J: TRBJ1-2
V: TRBV27
size: few
CDR3: CASSLGGQSYYGYTF

J: TRBJ2-7
V: TRBV6-1
size: -
CDR3: CASSPRTGGAYEQYF

J: TRBJ2-5
V: TRBV5-5
size: -
CDR3: CASSLRTRGETQYF

J: TRBJ1-1
V: TRBV6-5
size: -
CDR3: CASTKDRGPEAFF

J: TRBJ1-2
V: TRBV5-6
size: few
CDR3: CASSHDRALGSEYGYTF

J: TRBJ1-2
V: TRBV11-3
size: -
CDR3: CASSLYFGQGRPVNYGYTF

J: TRBJ1-3
V: TRBV21-1
size: -
CDR3: CASSNKGGGNTIYF

J: TRBJ1-5
V: TRBV7-8
size: -
CDR3: CASSLGTLTRARVSQPQHF

J: TRBJ2-7
V: TRBV28
size: -
CDR3: CASSNTLPRVDEQYF

J: TRBJ2-2
V: TRBV27
size: -
CDR3: CASSFGGRHTGELFF

J: TRBJ2-2
V: TRBV15
size: -
CDR3: CATSTPRQTANTGELFF

J: TRBJ1-6
V: TRBV27
size: -
CDR3: CASSLSPASSYNSPLHF

J: TRBJ1-1
V: TRBV7-2
size: -
CDR3: CASSLMSGTSNTEAFF

J: TRBJ1-2
V: TRBV30
size: -
CDR3: CAWTRTGDGYTF

J: TRBJ2-1
V: TRBV29-1
size: once
CDR3: CSVEGPKRGGRNEQFF

J: TRBJ2-1
V: TRBV7-2
size: -
CDR3: CASSLAVGFPYNEQFF

J: TRBJ2-5
V: TRBV15
size: -
CDR3: CATSRGTGGAETQYF